Each of the 27 T cell receptor beta chains below was sequenced from the same sample in a study of cytomegalovirus exposure and HLA in healthy donors (dated by TCRdb to the late 2010s). Libraries came from the immunoSEQ multiplex PCR assay. The multiplex PCR relied on a mix of 60 forward primers for TCR Vbeta segments and 13 reverse primers for TCR Jbeta segments. Entries here come from immuneACCESS through TCRdb and include only in-frame sequences with V and J called. Some clones fail to appear in such tables; in the studies checked, an unresolved V gene covers under half of the shortfall, and the cause of the remainder is unknown. The sample records some 130,000 clones, approximately 8.9% of which are singletons. The ten biggest clones cover about 6.7% of the sample. Sequencing was carried out using PBMCs. The origin of the receptors is a woman between 40 and 50 years old in good health and CMV-seropositive.

This clone was seen only a few times. The chain employs TRBV5-1 and TRBJ2-1; 13 bases map to TRBD2. CDR3 size: 15 residues. The V gene's germline CDR1 is SGHRS and CDR2 YFSETQ. V lost 4 bases and J lost 7; bases outside the gene matches: 5. This CDR3 reads CASSIGLAGENEQFF. The CDR3 DNA reads TGCGCCAGCAGCATAGGACTAGCGGGGGAGAATGAGCAGTTCTTC.

This chain joins TRBV19 and TRBJ2-5; no clear D gene. This CDR3 is 14 amino acids long. Trimming took off 5 bases at V and 1 base at J, with 11 bases between the two ends. CDR1 and CDR2 from the germline V gene are LNHDA and SQIVND (reference sequence). DNA of the CDR3: TGTGCCAGTAGTTCCAGACTGGTCCAAGAGACCCAGTACTTC. Translation gives CASSSRLVQETQYF.

This chain links TRBV4-3 with TRBJ2-7, with TRBD2 matching over 11 bases. The ends lost 3 bases at V and 1 base at J; junction bases unmatched: 8. CDR3 length: 17 amino acids. The germline CDR1 and CDR2 sequences are LGHNA and YSLEER. CDR3 residues: CASSQGTGTSGSYEQYF. For the CDR3, the DNA is TGCGCCAGCAGCCAGGGAACTGGGACTAGCGGTTCCTACGAGCAGTACTTC.

This clone was detected a few times. This CDR3 reads CASSQDWAGGPYGYTF. In DNA form, the CDR3 reads TGTGCCAGCAGCCAAGATTGGGCAGGGGGCCCCTATGGCTACACCTTC. The chain links TRBV4-2 to TRBJ1-2; 8 positions match TRBD1. The CDR3 has 16 amino acids. Germline V gives CDR1 LGHNA, CDR2 YNFKEQ. The J segment lost 4 bases and the V segment lost 0 bases, leaving 7 bases of the junction unmatched.

The V and J genes are TRBV6-5 and TRBJ1-4, with TRBD1 identical over 11 bases. This CDR3 is 15 amino acids long. V lost 2 bases to trimming and J lost 6 bases; unmatched junction nucleotides: 2. The V gene's germline CDR1 is MNHEY and CDR2 SVGAGI. CDR3 DNA sequence: TGTGCCAGCAGTTACCAGGGACAGGGGGATGAAAAACTGTTTTTT. Amino acids: CASSYQGQGDEKLFF.

This clone has only a few counts. This chain links TRBV5-1 with TRBJ2-2, with TRBD1 matching 9 bases. CDR1 and CDR2 (germline): SGHRS, YFSETQ. J lost 4 bases, V lost 4 bases, and 5 bases had no gene match. The CDR3 contains 15 residues. This chain's CDR3 is CASSPRTGATGELFF. CDR3 DNA sequence: TGCGCCAGCAGCCCAAGGACAGGGGCCACCGGGGAGCTGTTTTTT.

V usage is TRBV19 and J usage is TRBJ2-2; 9 bases align to TRBD1. Germline assignment: CDR1 LNHDA and CDR2 SQIVND (reference sequence). There are 14 residues in the CDR3. V shed 6 bases, J shed 6 bases, and the junction held 5 bases outside the gene matches. The CDR3 sequence is CASSITGGSGELFF. CDR3 DNA sequence: TGTGCCAGTAGCATCACAGGGGGCTCCGGGGAGCTGTTTTTT.

This clone has more than one count but fewer than ten. The chain uses TRBV7-9 and TRBJ1-2, with 7 bases lining up with TRBD1. V lost 2 bases to trimming and J lost 4 bases; unmatched junction nucleotides: 4. This CDR3 contains 14 residues. Germline CDR1 and CDR2: SEHNR and FQNEAQ (reference sequence). CDR3 protein: CASSLQGVGYGYTF. CDR3 nucleotide sequence: TGTGCCAGCAGCTTACAGGGGGTGGGCTATGGCTACACCTTC.

The table lists this clone with a few counts. V usage is TRBV5-1 and J usage is TRBJ2-2, with 7 bases matching TRBD2. The CDR3 runs to 16 residues. V trimming: 4 bases; J trimming: 4 bases; junction bases outside the gene matches: 10. Per the germline V gene, CDR1 is SGHRS and CDR2 is YFSETQ. CDR3 sequence: CASSQTGTISTGELFF. In nucleotides, the CDR3 is TGCGCCAGCAGCCAAACCGGGACTATTAGCACCGGGGAGCTGTTTTTT.

This clone was seen a few times. This rearrangement joins TRBV2 to TRBJ1-5; 8 bases are shared with TRBD1. Germline V gene data show CDR1 as SNHLY and CDR2 as FYNNEI. This CDR3 is built from 15 residues. V lost 10 bases, J lost 6 bases, and 14 bases stayed unmatched. CDR3 DNA: TGTGCCACCTCAATAGACAGGGGAGGAGGTCAGCCCCAGCATTTT. Translated: CATSIDRGGGQPQHF.

This chain joins TRBV4-1 and TRBJ2-1; 7 bases are shared with TRBD1. The length of the CDR3 is 16 residues. The V and J ends lost 0 bases and 0 bases, in that order; junction bases with no gene match: 2. Per germline, CDR1 MGHRA and CDR2 YSYEKL. The CDR3 loop is CASSQDPGGSYNEQFF. CDR3 bases: TGCGCCAGCAGCCAAGATCCAGGGGGCTCCTACAATGAGCAGTTCTTC.

The V gene is TRBV2, the J gene TRBJ2-2; 9 positions agree with TRBD1. Germline-derived CDR1 and CDR2 are SNHLY and FYNNEI. The CDR3 is 14 amino acids. Trimming took 9 bases from V and 3 from J; bases not matched to a gene: 5. In nucleotides, the CDR3 is TGTGCCAGTAGGACAGGGGAGGACACCGGGGAGCTGTTTTTT. Translation gives CASRTGEDTGELFF.

There are a few counts of this clone. The chain joins TRBV6-5 to TRBJ1-2; D uncertain. This CDR3 contains 15 residues. Germline lookup yields CDR1 MNHEY and CDR2 SVGAGI. V was pared by 2 bases and J by 8 bases, with 18 bases between. The CDR3 DNA sequence: TGTGCCAGCAGTTACGCGACATTCGATTTAGAGGGCTACACCTTC. Amino acid sequence: CASSYATFDLEGYTF.

The chain has TRBV5-1 and TRBJ2-7; 7 bases line up with TRBD1. Trimming removed 0 bases from V and 2 bases from J; junction bases left unmatched: 8. Germline lookup yields CDR1 SGHRS and CDR2 YFSETQ. The CDR3 covers 16 residues. The CDR3 loop is CASSLEGTAVPYEQYF. The CDR3 nucleotides read TGCGCCAGCAGCTTGGAAGGGACAGCCGTTCCCTACGAGCAGTACTTC.

The rearrangement joins TRBV15 to TRBJ2-1, with 8 bases that match TRBD2. Unmatched junction bases numbered 13, after V lost 3 bases and J lost 3 bases. The CDR3 is made up of 18 amino acids. Germline assignment: CDR1 LNHNV and CDR2 YYDKDF (reference sequence). CDR3 protein: CATSRIFRRGVLYNEQFF. The CDR3 DNA reads as TGTGCCACCAGCAGGATTTTTCGGCGGGGGGTTCTCTACAATGAGCAGTTCTTC.

The chain carries TRBV7-2 and TRBJ2-2; 8 bases are shared with TRBD1. This CDR3 is built from 15 residues. V lost 5 bases to trimming and J lost 6 bases; unmatched junction nucleotides: 8. Per the germline V gene, CDR1 is SGHTA and CDR2 is FQGNSA. CDR3 region: CASSPQTGVSGELFF. The CDR3 DNA reads as TGTGCCAGCAGCCCTCAGACAGGGGTCTCCGGGGAGCTGTTTTTT.

This chain joins TRBV5-8 and TRBJ2-5, with D unresolved. The CDR3 loop spans 15 amino acids. The ends were cut back, 0 bases at V and 0 bases at J, with 9 bases in the middle. Germline V gene sequence: CDR1 SGHTS, CDR2 YDEGEE. The CDR3: CASSLAGSNQETQYF. The CDR3 DNA reads as TGTGCCAGCAGCTTGGCCGGGTCAAACCAAGAGACCCAGTACTTC. The variable domain in full, with the rest retrieved from reference TRBV5-8 and TRBJ2-5, is EAGVTQSPTHLIKTRGQQATLRCSPISGHTSVYWYQQALGLGLQFLLWYDEGEERNRGNFPPRFSGRQFPNYSSELNVNALELEDSALYLCASSLAGSNQETQYFGPGTRLLVL.

The rearrangement joins TRBV5-8 to TRBJ2-7, with 10 nucleotides matching TRBD1. V shed 2 bases, J shed 2 bases, and the junction held 4 bases outside the gene matches. Germline-derived CDR1 and CDR2 are SGHTS and YDEGEE. The CDR3 consists of 15 residues. CDR3 nucleotide sequence: TGTGCCAGCAGCTTCGACGGACAGGGGGCCTACGAGCAGTACTTC. This sequence encodes CASSFDGQGAYEQYF.

This clone occurred a few times. This chain joins TRBV11-2 and TRBJ1-2; 9 nucleotides align to TRBD1. The CDR3 is made up of 15 amino acids. V lost 1 base and J lost 4; bases outside the gene matches: 4. Per the germline V gene, CDR1 is SGHAT and CDR2 is FQNNGV. The CDR3 loop is CASSLAGTGTYGYTF. CDR3 in DNA: TGTGCCAGCAGCTTAGCCGGGACAGGGACCTATGGCTACACCTTC.

This clone came up a few times. The V gene is TRBV6-5, the J gene TRBJ1-5, with 7 bases that match TRBD1. CDR1 MNHEY and CDR2 SVGAGI come from the germline V gene. Unmatched junction bases numbered 3, after V lost 6 bases and J lost 1 base. The length of the CDR3 is 14 residues. CDR3 sequence reads: CASRQGPSNQPQHF. The CDR3 nucleotides read TGTGCCAGCAGACAGGGGCCCAGCAATCAGCCCCAGCATTTT.

V usage is TRBV10-2 and J usage is TRBJ2-7, with TRBD2 as a possible D gene (5 bases). Germline CDR1 is WSHSY and CDR2 is SAAADI. This CDR3 is built from 14 residues. Trimming took off 11 bases at V and 1 base at J, with 18 bases between the two ends. The CDR3 DNA reads as TGCGCCGCCGCACCGTCGGGAACATCCTACGAGCAGTACTTC. Protein product: CAAAPSGTSYEQYF.

The chain recombines TRBV15 with TRBJ1-1; D perhaps matches TRBD1 (5 bases). The CDR3 has 14 amino acids. Between the trimmed V and J ends, which lost 5 bases and 9 bases, there was a span of 19 bases. Germline CDR1 reads LNHNV; CDR2 reads YYDKDF (reference sequence). The CDR3 nucleotides read TGTGCCACCAGCCCAGAGGGGAGGGGTCGGAAAGCTTTCTTT. Translation: CATSPEGRGRKAFF.

This clone has a handful of counts. The chain couples TRBV6-5 to TRBJ1-1; D unclear. Trimming shortened V by 6 bases and J by 3 bases, and 14 bases separated the two germline ends. This CDR3 is 14 amino acids long. Looked up from germline, CDR1 is MNHEY and CDR2 is SVGAGI. The CDR3 nucleotides are TGTGCCAGCAGGCTCACCGGTGCGGACACTGAAGCTTTCTTT. Protein: CASRLTGADTEAFF.

This clone was seen a handful of times. The chain has TRBV6-1 and TRBJ2-7; 11 bases are shared with TRBD2. This CDR3 is 15 amino acids long. The ends lost 1 base at V and 2 bases at J; junction bases unmatched: 1. Germline loops: CDR1 MNHNS, CDR2 SASEGT. The CDR3 loop is CASSEVGLAAYEQYF. CDR3 coding DNA: TGTGCCAGCAGTGAAGTGGGACTAGCGGCCTACGAGCAGTACTTC.

J is TRBJ2-3 and V is TRBV5-1; the match to TRBD1 covers 7 bases. The CDR3 extends over 16 amino acids. The germline V gene encodes CDR1 SGHRS and CDR2 YFSETQ. The junction had 6 bases not matched to a gene; V was cut back by 0 bases and J by 2 bases. The CDR3, as DNA: TGCGCCAGCAGCTTGGGTAGGGGGCATGCCACAGATACGCAGTATTTT. It translates to CASSLGRGHATDTQYF.

This CDR3 is CASSSYNQPQHF. The CDR3 nucleotides read TGTGCCAGCAGTTCCTACAATCAGCCCCAGCATTTT. The chain recombines TRBV6-5 with TRBJ1-5; no reliable D call. The germline CDR1 and CDR2 sequences are MNHEY and SVGAGI. The CDR3 has 12 residues. V was pared by 4 bases and J by 3 bases, with 4 bases between.

The CDR3 sequence: CASSLTSGVGGELFF. The CDR3 bases are TGTGCCAGCAGCTTGACTAGCGGGGTGGGCGGGGAGCTGTTTTTT. This rearrangement joins TRBV5-4 to TRBJ2-2; 10 bases agree with TRBD2. This CDR3 has 15 residues. Per germline, CDR1 SGHNT and CDR2 YYREEE (reference sequence). Trimming removed 1 base from V and 7 bases from J; junction bases left unmatched: 4. Using reference TRBV5-4 and TRBJ2-2 for the parts outside the CDR3, the full variable domain is ETGVTQSPTHLIKTRGQQVTLRCSSQSGHNTVSWYQQALGQGPQFIFQYYREEENGRGNFPPRFSGLQFPNYSSELNVNALELDDSALYLCASSLTSGVGGELFFGEGSRLTVL.